This T cell receptor beta chain was obtained from a study of CD8+CD57+ T cells in acquired aplastic anemia. Study overall: Sorting CD4+ and CD8+ cells gave DNA averaging approximately 2.9 ug.

The CDR3 runs 16 residues. Per the germline V gene, CDR1 is LNHDA and CDR2 is SQIVND (reference sequence). J lost 8 bases, V lost 6 bases, and 14 bases had no gene match. Patients sequenced had flow cytometry evidence of CD8+CD57+ cell expansion. Blood came from patients not yet given any therapy. Genomic DNA templated the TCR beta VDJ and CDR3 profiling. TCRdb re-derived calls from the reads in MiXCR, one entry per CDR3 protein. The table shows 250,000 to 350,000 distinct CDR3 sequences, with roughly 59% occurring only once. Study-wide results and limits: Patients and controls shared twenty-nine CD8+ CDR3 sequences, highly expressed in patients. CD8+ Simpson's diversity in patients was not significantly different from that in controls.

Comment on this clonotype: Its antigen remains unknown.

The sequence derives from a human donor with aplastic anemia. The V and J genes are TRBV19 and TRBJ2-1, with 9 bases matching TRBD2. Sequenced sample: sorted CD4+, CD8+, or CD8+CD57+ T cells (not recorded which) from PBMCs. The CDR3 bases are TGTGCCAGTAGACCATTTAGCGGGAGTGGTTACTATGAGCAGTTCTTC. It translates to CASRPFSGSGYYEQFF. The full variable domain, rest sourced from reference TRBV19 and TRBJ2-1, is DGGITQSPKYLFRKEGQNVTLSCEQNLNHDAMYWYRQDPGQGLRLIYYSQIVNDFQKGDIAEGYSVSREKKESFPLTVTSAQKNPTAFYLCASRPFSGSGYYEQFFGPGTRLTVL.